The 32 T cell receptor beta chains in this list originate from one sample, sequenced in a study of radiation and T cells in renal cell carcinoma. As to time point: blood 2 weeks post-SBRT. As to treatment: 15 Gy SBRT to primary tumor, nephrectomy 4 weeks later. Only in-frame clones appear in the TCRdb table, and some are missing; sequencing was by immunoSEQ multiplex PCR. This sample has tens of thousands of clones, with approximately 83% found just once. Sequences were derived from blood, sampled from a patient whose treatment included radiotherapy and nephrectomy. These receptors all stem from a woman aged 50 to 65 with renal cell carcinoma.

The V gene is TRBV5-4, the J gene TRBJ2-3, with no clear D. Germline lookup yields CDR1 SGHNT and CDR2 YYREEE (reference sequence). Trimming stripped 4 bases from V and 2 bases from J, with 11 bases between. The CDR3 contains 14 residues. The CDR3 DNA sequence: TGTGCCAGCAGCAAAGAACAGTTCACAGATACGCAGTATTTT. Encoded protein: CASSKEQFTDTQYF.

This chain joins TRBV7-9 and TRBJ1-5; a weak D match, TRBD1 (5 bases). CDR3 length equals 13 residues. Germline CDR1 SEHNR, CDR2 FQNEAQ (reference sequence). V was clipped by 3 bases and J by 3 bases, with 6 bases between them. CDR3 nucleotides: TGTGCCAGCAGCTTCAGGGTCAATCAGCCCCAGCATTTT. Its translation is CASSFRVNQPQHF. Together with reference TRBV7-9 and TRBJ1-5, the CDR3 gives the full variable domain: DTGVSQNPRHKITKRGQNVTFRCDPISEHNRLYWYRQTLGQGPEFLTYFQNEAQLEKSRLLSDRFSAERPKGSFSTLEIQRTEQGDSAMYLCASSFRVNQPQHFGDGTRLSIL.

The rearrangement uses TRBV11-2 and TRBJ2-7; 7 nucleotides agree with TRBD1. Trimming at V came to 4 bases and at J to 5 bases, leaving 8 bases not matched to a gene. Germline CDR1 SGHAT, CDR2 FQNNGV. The CDR3 sequence is 14 residues long. Here the CDR3 DNA reads TGTGCCAGCAGCTCTGCGACAGGGACCCACGAGCAGTACTTC. It codes for CASSSATGTHEQYF.

The V gene is TRBV7-2, the J gene TRBJ2-3, with 7 bases fitting TRBD2. Germline loops: CDR1 SGHTA, CDR2 FQGNSA. This CDR3 has 15 amino acids. V shed 1 base, J shed 4 bases, and the junction held 5 bases outside the gene matches. This CDR3 reads CASSLVPSGADTQYF. The CDR3 region has the DNA TGTGCCAGCAGCTTAGTTCCTAGCGGCGCAGATACGCAGTATTTT.

CDR3 protein: CASSLERNTEAFF. The CDR3 DNA sequence: TGTGCCAGCAGCTTGGAACGGAACACTGAAGCTTTCTTT. The V call is TRBV5-4, the J call TRBJ1-1; no definite D call. CDR3 size: 13 residues. Germline V lookup: CDR1 SGHNT, CDR2 YYREEE (reference sequence). V lost 0 bases and J 1 base, leaving 4 bases between the germline ends.

The chain employs TRBV5-6 and TRBJ2-3; D may match TRBD1 or TRBD2 (5 bases each). Germline loops: CDR1 SGHDT, CDR2 YYEEEE. The CDR3 is made up of 17 amino acids. The V end was cut by 3 bases, the J end by 6 bases, with 23 bases between. In nucleotides, the CDR3 is TGTGCCAGCAGCTCAGACGGGACCATCGGTCCCTCGGATACGCAGTATTTT. It yields the protein CASSSDGTIGPSDTQYF.

The chain employs TRBV7-3 and TRBJ2-2; D unresolved. Deletions cut 0 bases from V and 3 bases from J, with 5 bases between. CDR3 length: 14 residues. Germline assignment: CDR1 SGHTA and CDR2 FQGTGA. This CDR3 reads CASSLTHYTGELFF. DNA of the CDR3: TGTGCCAGCAGCTTAACCCATTACACCGGGGAGCTGTTTTTT.

V usage is TRBV2 and J usage is TRBJ2-7; 10 bases fit TRBD1. CDR1 is SNHLY, CDR2 FYNNEI, per germline. The J segment lost 4 bases and the V segment lost 6 bases, leaving 3 bases of the junction unmatched. The CDR3 sequence is 13 residues long. The CDR3 loop is CASRTGQGYEQYF. The CDR3, as DNA: TGTGCCAGCAGGACGGGACAGGGGTACGAGCAGTACTTC.

J is TRBJ2-4 and V is TRBV27; D possibly corresponds to TRBD2 (5 bases). The germline CDR1 and CDR2 sequences are MNHEY and SMNVEV (reference sequence). The CDR3 contains 14 residues. With 5 bases removed from V and 5 bases from J, the gap between germline ends came to 13 bases. The CDR3 DNA is TGTGCCAGCAGTGGGCTAGCCCGGCAAAACATTCAGTACTTC. Amino acids: CASSGLARQNIQYF.

The chain has TRBV5-1 and TRBJ2-6; D could derive from TRBD1 or TRBD2 (6 bases each). The CDR3 is 15 residues long. Trimming took 2 bases from V and 3 from J, leaving 9 bases between them. Germline-derived CDR1 and CDR2 are SGHRS and YFSETQ. The CDR3 DNA follows: TGCGCCAGCAGCTTCGGGGGCGGTGGGGCCAACGTCCTGACTTTC. Protein: CASSFGGGGANVLTF. Full variable domain (outside the CDR3, taken from reference TRBV5-1 and TRBJ2-6): KAGVTQTPRYLIKTRGQQVTLSCSPISGHRSVSWYQQTPGQGLQFLFEYFSETQRNKGNFPGRFSGRQFSNSRSEMNVSTLELGDSALYLCASSFGGGGANVLTFGAGSRLTVL.

The rearrangement links TRBV5-1 to TRBJ2-7, with no clear D. V gave up 4 bases and J gave up 3 bases, with 14 bases separating them. Germline-derived CDR1 and CDR2 are SGHRS and YFSETQ. The CDR3 covers 14 residues. The CDR3 sequence: CASSPSTVDYEQYF. The CDR3 DNA follows: TGCGCCAGCAGCCCCTCCACAGTGGACTACGAGCAGTACTTC.

This clone has only a few counts. V and J are TRBV4-2 and TRBJ2-5; 10 bases fit TRBD2. The CDR3 length is 16 residues. Germline CDR1 LGHNA, CDR2 YNFKEQ. J gave up 0 bases and V 2 bases, and 3 bases lay outside the gene matches. The CDR3 loop reads CASSQSAGGYQETQYF. In nucleotides, the CDR3 is TGTGCCAGCAGCCAATCAGCGGGAGGGTACCAAGAGACCCAGTACTTC.

The genes are TRBV19 and TRBJ1-4, with 8 bases that match TRBD1. The junction had 9 bases not matched to a gene; V was cut back by 3 bases and J by 6 bases. Germline V CDR1 and CDR2: LNHDA, SQIVND (reference sequence). The CDR3 loop spans 16 amino acids. DNA of the CDR3: TGTGCCAGTAGTATGGTTCGGACAGGGATCGATGAAAAACTGTTTTTT. Its protein product is CASSMVRTGIDEKLFF.

In the case of this clone: Other DNA sequences in the same sample also yield this CDR3. The J gene is TRBJ2-5, the V gene TRBV11-3, with a weak D call TRBD1 (6 bases). CDR3 length: 13 residues. The ends were cut back, 4 bases at V and 5 bases at J, with 11 bases in the middle. Germline CDR1 SGHNT, CDR2 YENEEA. In DNA form, the CDR3 reads TGTGCCAGCAGCTCGGGCCAGGGGGAGACCCAGTACTTC. This gives the protein CASSSGQGETQYF.

V and J are TRBV5-1 and TRBJ2-3; maybe TRBD2 (6 bases). There are 14 residues in the CDR3. Germline CDR1 reads SGHRS; CDR2 reads YFSETQ. The V gene lost 7 bases and the J gene lost 3 bases, with 15 bases spanning the gap. The CDR3 coding sequence is TGCGCCAGCGGGCCCGATGGAGGGACAGATACGCAGTATTTT. Protein product: CASGPDGGTDTQYF.

The V gene is TRBV6-5, the J gene TRBJ2-1, with 7 nucleotides matching TRBD1. CDR1 and CDR2 from the germline V gene are MNHEY and SVGAGI. The CDR3 has 14 residues. With 6 bases clipped from V and 7 bases from J, the junction kept 9 bases outside the gene matches. CDR3 DNA: TGTGCCAGCAGACGACAGGGCCAGGGGAATGAGCAGTTCTTC. It is translated as CASRRQGQGNEQFF.

This sequence joins TRBV29-1 and TRBJ1-2; D gene ambiguous. V was pared by 1 base and J by 12 bases, with 12 bases between. This CDR3 is built from 11 residues. Germline CDR1 is SQVTM and CDR2 is ANQGSEA. CDR3 residues: CSVEVEPANTF. The CDR3 DNA follows: TGCAGCGTTGAAGTCGAACCGGCAAACACCTTC.

The rearrangement links TRBV30 to TRBJ2-7, with a tentative D call TRBD1 (6 bases). The CDR3 is 13 amino acids. V lost 4 bases and J lost 6, with 16 bases in between. The germline CDR1 and CDR2 sequences are GTSNPN and SVGIG (reference sequence). CDR3 amino acids: CAWTRDTFFEQYF. The CDR3 DNA sequence: TGTGCCTGGACCCGGGACACCTTTTTCGAGCAGTACTTC.

This chain uses TRBV19 with TRBJ2-2, with D perhaps matching TRBD1 or TRBD2 (6 bases each). The V and J ends lost 7 bases and 2 bases respectively, with 14 bases between them. CDR3 size: 15 residues. The germline CDR1 and CDR2 sequences are LNHDA and SQIVND (reference sequence). CDR3 sequence (DNA): TGTGCCAGTATTTCGGGGGCGTTAAACACCGGGGAGCTGTTTTTT. Amino acid sequence: CASISGALNTGELFF.

V usage is TRBV4-3 and J usage is TRBJ2-2; tentatively, D is TRBD2 (6 bases). Between the trimmed V and J ends, which lost 1 base and 5 bases, there was a span of 11 bases. The CDR3 has 15 residues. Germline loops: CDR1 LGHNA, CDR2 YSLEER. The CDR3 DNA is TGCGCCAGCAGCCAAGTAGGGACTCGAACCGGGGAGCTGTTTTTT. Translating it yields CASSQVGTRTGELFF.

The chain has TRBV10-3 and TRBJ2-1; 7 bases align to TRBD1. The CDR3 totals 14 residues. J lost 5 bases, V lost 5 bases, and 6 bases had no gene match. The germline V gene has CDR1 ENHRY and CDR2 SYGVKD. The CDR3, as DNA: TGTGCCATCAGTCACGGGACAGACCACAATGAGCAGTTCTTC. Its translation: CAISHGTDHNEQFF.

This chain links TRBV6-4 with TRBJ2-1; 7 nucleotides align to TRBD1. The CDR3 is 15 residues long. Germline V gene data show CDR1 as MRHNA and CDR2 as SNTAGT. V was clipped by 5 bases and J by 3 bases; unmatched bases: 7. Here the CDR3 reads CASSTRGTDYNEQFF. The CDR3 coding sequence is TGTGCCAGCAGTACACGAGGGACAGACTACAATGAGCAGTTCTTC.

The V gene is TRBV9, the J gene TRBJ2-1; TRBD2 aligns across 12 bases. The CDR3 covers 17 residues. CDR1 is SGDLS and CDR2 is YYNGEE in the germline V gene. The V segment lost 1 base and the J segment 14 bases; nucleotides outside the gene matches: 16. CDR3 region: CASSVNPRLAGGKSEFF. CDR3 coding DNA: TGTGCCAGCAGCGTAAACCCCCGGCTAGCGGGGGGGAAGTCGGAGTTCTTC.

The gene calls are TRBV7-2 and TRBJ2-3; a possible D gene is TRBD2 (6 bases). CDR1 is SGHTA and CDR2 is FQGNSA in the germline V gene. The CDR3 totals 15 residues. V was cut by 4 bases and J by 0 bases, with 11 bases left in between. CDR3 region: CASSSSGTSTDTQYF. Here the CDR3 DNA reads TGTGCCAGCAGCTCGTCCGGGACTAGCACAGATACGCAGTATTTT.

This chain connects TRBV10-1 to TRBJ2-2; 9 nucleotides agree with TRBD1. From germline, CDR1 is WNHNN and CDR2 SYGVQD (reference sequence). With V trimmed by 8 bases and J by 2 bases, 9 bases remained unmatched. This CDR3 is built from 16 residues. This CDR3 reads CASQDGDRANTGELFF. CDR3 nucleotides: TGCGCCAGCCAGGACGGGGACAGGGCCAACACCGGGGAGCTGTTTTTT.

This chain uses TRBV7-3 with TRBJ2-1; D ambiguous. Trimming shortened V by 1 base and J by 6 bases, and 7 bases separated the two germline ends. Germline V gene sequence: CDR1 SGHTA, CDR2 FQGTGA. The CDR3 extends over 13 amino acids. CDR3 sequence (DNA): TGTGCCAGCAGCTTAATGATCCCCAATGAGCAGTTCTTC. It is translated as CASSLMIPNEQFF.

V and J are TRBV5-1 and TRBJ1-1, with TRBD1 identical over 10 bases. The junction had 4 bases not matched to a gene; V was cut back by 3 bases and J by 5 bases. Germline V gene lookup returns CDR1 SGHRS and CDR2 YFSETQ. The CDR3 extends over 14 amino acids. CDR3 protein: CASSSGQGETEAFF. CDR3 DNA sequence: TGCGCCAGCAGCTCCGGACAGGGGGAAACTGAAGCTTTCTTT.

V is TRBV19 and J is TRBJ1-2; 11 positions agree with TRBD1. With V trimmed by 5 bases and J by 7 bases, 15 bases remained unmatched. The CDR3 loop spans 17 amino acids. The germline V gene encodes CDR1 LNHDA and CDR2 SQIVND (reference sequence). The CDR3 region is CASSRGQGAIVLSGYTF. In DNA form, the CDR3 reads TGTGCCAGTAGTCGTGGACAGGGGGCGATCGTTTTATCTGGCTACACCTTC.

This chain connects TRBV30 to TRBJ2-1, with D unclear. This CDR3 region has 13 residues. V lost 0 bases to trimming and J lost 4 bases, with 7 bases between them. The germline gives CDR1 GTSNPN, CDR2 SVGIG (reference sequence). The CDR3 sequence is CAWSVVRYNEQFF. CDR3 sequence (DNA): TGTGCCTGGAGTGTAGTAAGATACAATGAGCAGTTCTTC.

The V gene is TRBV5-1, the J gene TRBJ2-2; D not resolved. The CDR3 extends over 12 amino acids. Trimming stripped 4 bases from V and 6 bases from J, with 7 bases between. The germline gives CDR1 SGHRS, CDR2 YFSETQ. The chain's CDR3 is CASSLSPGELFF. CDR3 DNA sequence: TGCGCCAGCAGCCTGTCCCCCGGGGAGCTGTTTTTT. Supplemented by reference TRBV5-1 and TRBJ2-2, the full variable domain reads KAGVTQTPRYLIKTRGQQVTLSCSPISGHRSVSWYQQTPGQGLQFLFEYFSETQRNKGNFPGRFSGRQFSNSRSEMNVSTLELGDSALYLCASSLSPGELFFGEGSRLTVL.

This chain joins TRBV9 and TRBJ2-7, with TRBD2 matching 8 bases. This CDR3 region has 16 residues. Germline CDR1 SGDLS, CDR2 YYNGEE. J gave up 2 bases and V 4 bases, and 11 bases lay outside the gene matches. The CDR3 spells CASSTSGSGATYEQYF. The CDR3 DNA sequence: TGTGCCAGCAGCACTTCGGGTAGCGGGGCAACCTACGAGCAGTACTTC.

The chain joins TRBV7-2 to TRBJ2-7; D may be TRBD2 (7 bases). From germline, CDR1 is SGHTA and CDR2 FQGNSA. The CDR3 length is 14 residues. V shed 7 bases and J shed 2 bases, with 15 bases lying between them. The CDR3 reads CASTGGNIPYEQYF. The CDR3 nucleotides read TGTGCCAGCACGGGGGGCAACATTCCCTACGAGCAGTACTTC.